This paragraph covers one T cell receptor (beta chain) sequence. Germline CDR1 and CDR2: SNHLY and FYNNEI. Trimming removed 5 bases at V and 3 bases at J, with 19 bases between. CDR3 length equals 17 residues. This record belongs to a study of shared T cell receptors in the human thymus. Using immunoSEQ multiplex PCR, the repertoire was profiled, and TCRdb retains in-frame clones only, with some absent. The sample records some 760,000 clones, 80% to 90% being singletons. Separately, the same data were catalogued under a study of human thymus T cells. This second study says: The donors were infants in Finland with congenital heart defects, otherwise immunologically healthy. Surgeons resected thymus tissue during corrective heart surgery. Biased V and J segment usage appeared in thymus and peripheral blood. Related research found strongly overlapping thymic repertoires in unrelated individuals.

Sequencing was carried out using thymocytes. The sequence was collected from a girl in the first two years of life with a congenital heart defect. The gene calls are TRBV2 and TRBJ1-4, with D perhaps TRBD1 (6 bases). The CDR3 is CASSITDRSLSNEKLFF. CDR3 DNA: TGTGCCAGCAGTATCACCGACAGGTCCTTATCTAATGAAAAACTGTTTTTT.